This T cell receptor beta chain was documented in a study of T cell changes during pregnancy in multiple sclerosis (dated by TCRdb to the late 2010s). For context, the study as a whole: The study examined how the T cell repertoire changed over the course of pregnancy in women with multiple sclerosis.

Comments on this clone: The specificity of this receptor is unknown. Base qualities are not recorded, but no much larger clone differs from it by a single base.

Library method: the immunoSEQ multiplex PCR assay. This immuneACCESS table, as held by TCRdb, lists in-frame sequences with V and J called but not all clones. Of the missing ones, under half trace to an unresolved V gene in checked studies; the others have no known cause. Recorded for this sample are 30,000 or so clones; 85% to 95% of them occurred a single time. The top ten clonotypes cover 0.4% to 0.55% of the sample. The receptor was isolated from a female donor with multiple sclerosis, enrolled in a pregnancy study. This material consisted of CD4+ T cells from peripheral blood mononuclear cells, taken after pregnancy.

In nucleotides, the sequence is TGTGCCAGCAGCCCAGTGGGGGACAGGGCCTATAATTCACCCCTCCACTTT. Translated, it gives CASSPVGDRAYNSPLHF. In this chain, TRBV9 is recombined with TRBJ1-6; 9 of the junction bases match TRBD1. Looking up the germline V gene yields CDR1 SGDLS and CDR2 YYNGEE. Compared with germline, V lacks 4 bases and J lacks 2 bases; bases without a gene match: 7. The CDR3 holds 17 amino acids from the cysteine to the phenylalanine. Just CDR3 DNA is preserved here, 51 bases in frame from base 1.